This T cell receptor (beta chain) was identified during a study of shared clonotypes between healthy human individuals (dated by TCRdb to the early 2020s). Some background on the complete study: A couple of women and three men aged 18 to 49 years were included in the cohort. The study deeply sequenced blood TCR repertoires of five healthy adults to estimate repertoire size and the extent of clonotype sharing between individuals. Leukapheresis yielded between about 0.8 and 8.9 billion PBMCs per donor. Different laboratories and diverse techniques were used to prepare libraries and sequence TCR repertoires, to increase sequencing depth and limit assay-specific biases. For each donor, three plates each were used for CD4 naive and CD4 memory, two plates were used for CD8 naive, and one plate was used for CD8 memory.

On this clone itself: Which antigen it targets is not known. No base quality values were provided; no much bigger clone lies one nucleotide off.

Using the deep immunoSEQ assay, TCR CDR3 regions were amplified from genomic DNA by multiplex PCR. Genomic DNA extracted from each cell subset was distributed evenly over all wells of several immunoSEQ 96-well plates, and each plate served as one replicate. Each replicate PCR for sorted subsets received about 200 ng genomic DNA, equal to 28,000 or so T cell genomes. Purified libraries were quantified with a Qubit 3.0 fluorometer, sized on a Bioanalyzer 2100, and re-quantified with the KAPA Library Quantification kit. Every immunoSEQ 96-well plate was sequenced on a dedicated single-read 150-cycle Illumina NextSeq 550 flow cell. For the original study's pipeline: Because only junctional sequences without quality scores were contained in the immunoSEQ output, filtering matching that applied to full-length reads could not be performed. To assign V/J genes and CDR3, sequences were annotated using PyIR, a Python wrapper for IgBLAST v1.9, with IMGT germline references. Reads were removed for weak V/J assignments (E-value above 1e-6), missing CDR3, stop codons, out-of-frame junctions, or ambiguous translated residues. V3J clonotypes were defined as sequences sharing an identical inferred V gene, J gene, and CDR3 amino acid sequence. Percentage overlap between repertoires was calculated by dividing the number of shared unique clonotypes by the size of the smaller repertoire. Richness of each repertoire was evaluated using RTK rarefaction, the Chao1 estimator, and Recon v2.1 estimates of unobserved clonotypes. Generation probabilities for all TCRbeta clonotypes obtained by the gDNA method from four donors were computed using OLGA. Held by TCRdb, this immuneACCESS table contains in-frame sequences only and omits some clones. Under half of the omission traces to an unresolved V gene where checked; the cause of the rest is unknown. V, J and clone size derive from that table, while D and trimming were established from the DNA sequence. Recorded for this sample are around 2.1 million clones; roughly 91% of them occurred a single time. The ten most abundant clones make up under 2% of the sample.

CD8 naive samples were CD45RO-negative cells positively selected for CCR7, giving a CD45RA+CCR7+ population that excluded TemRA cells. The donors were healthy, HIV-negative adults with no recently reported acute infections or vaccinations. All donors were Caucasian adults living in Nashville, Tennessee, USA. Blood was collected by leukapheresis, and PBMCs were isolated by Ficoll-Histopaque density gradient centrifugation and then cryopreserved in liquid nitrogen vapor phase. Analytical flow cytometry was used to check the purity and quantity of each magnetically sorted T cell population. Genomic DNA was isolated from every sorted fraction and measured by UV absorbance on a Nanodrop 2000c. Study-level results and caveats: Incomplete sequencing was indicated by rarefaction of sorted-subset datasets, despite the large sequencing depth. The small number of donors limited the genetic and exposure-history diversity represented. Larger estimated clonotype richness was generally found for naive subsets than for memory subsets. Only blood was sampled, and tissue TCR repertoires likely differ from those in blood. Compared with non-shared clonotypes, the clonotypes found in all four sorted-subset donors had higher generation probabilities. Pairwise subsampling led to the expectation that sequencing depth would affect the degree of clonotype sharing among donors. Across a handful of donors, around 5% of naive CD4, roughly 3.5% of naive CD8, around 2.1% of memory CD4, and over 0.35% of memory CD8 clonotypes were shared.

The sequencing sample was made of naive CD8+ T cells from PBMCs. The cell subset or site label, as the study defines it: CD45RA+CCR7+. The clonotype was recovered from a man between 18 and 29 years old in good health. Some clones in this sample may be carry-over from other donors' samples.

CDR3 protein: CASSLLGGSDEQYF. The nucleotide sequence reads TGTGCCAGCAGCCTATTGGGGGGGTCAGACGAGCAGTACTTC. The sequence joins TRBV11-1 to TRBJ2-7; the central 7 bases match TRBD2. Spanning cysteine to phenylalanine, the CDR3 consists of 14 amino acids. Here the CDR3 DNA is all that survives: 42 bases in frame from base 1. V ends up 5 bases short and J 5 bases short, with an unmatched junction base count of 9. Reading the germline V gene (reference sequence) gives CDR1 SGHAT and CDR2 FQDESV.